The 27 T cell receptor beta chains reported below all come from one sample, sequenced in a study of T-cell reconstitution after alpha-beta-depleted transplantation in children. Preparing the TCRbeta library involved the use of unique molecular identifiers. TCRdb itself ran the PCR reads through MiXCR, one entry per CDR3 protein. The sample has 200,000 to 300,000 distinct CDR3 sequences, roughly 8% seen once. The starting material was PBMCs, mostly from graft donor cells, obtained 180 days after TCRalphabeta/CD19-depleted stem cell transplant. The source is a male patient younger than 18 who had a stem cell transplant for acute lymphoblastic leukemia, so the T cells may come from the graft donor.

The sample holds many counts of this clonotype. This sequence joins TRBV5-1 and TRBJ2-7, with TRBD1 identical over 9 bases. The CDR3 is 16 amino acids. Per germline, CDR1 SGHRS and CDR2 YFSETQ. The trim removed 0 bases at V and 6 bases at J, leaving 10 bases unmatched. The CDR3 nucleotides are TGCGCCAGCAGCTTGGCCGGGGACAGGGTGCCAAGCGAGCAGTACTTC. Translation gives CASSLAGDRVPSEQYF.

There are many counts of this clonotype. V is TRBV28 and J is TRBJ1-2, with a weak D call TRBD1 (6 bases). With 3 bases removed from V and 4 bases from J, the gap between germline ends came to 9 bases. The CDR3 runs 13 residues. Germline CDR1 MDHEN, CDR2 SYDVKM. The CDR3 nucleotides are TGTGCCAGCAGTTTCGGAGGGGGCTATGGCTACACCTTC. It encodes CASSFGGGYGYTF.

Ten or more counts support this clonotype. J is TRBJ2-7 and V is TRBV6-1; TRBD2 agrees at 7 bases. Trimming removed 1 base from V and 0 bases from J; junction bases left unmatched: 12. The CDR3 runs 18 residues. Germline loops: CDR1 MNHNS, CDR2 SASEGT. The CDR3 coding sequence is TGTGCCAGCAGTGAAGTCCCCTTCACTAGCGCGAGCTCCTACGAGCAGTACTTC. Its translation is CASSEVPFTSASSYEQYF.

This clonotype was picked up many times. The chain is built from TRBV9 and TRBJ2-1; 7 nucleotides match TRBD1. The V segment lost 3 bases and the J segment 9 bases; nucleotides outside the gene matches: 9. Germline loops: CDR1 SGDLS, CDR2 YYNGEE. This CDR3 is 14 amino acids long. This CDR3 is CASSAPGTAAEQFF. Written as DNA, the CDR3 is TGTGCCAGCAGCGCCCCCGGGACAGCGGCTGAGCAGTTCTTC.

At least ten counts were recorded for this clonotype. The V gene is TRBV29-1, the J gene TRBJ2-2; 11 nucleotides match TRBD2. Germline trimming cut 4 bases from V and 2 bases from J; bases unmatched to any gene: 3. Germline V gives CDR1 SQVTM, CDR2 ANQGSEA. CDR3 length: 15 amino acids. For the CDR3, the DNA is TGCAGCGTTGGACTAGCGGGACCTAACACCGGGGAGCTGTTTTTT. It encodes CSVGLAGPNTGELFF.

This clonotype appeared many times. The chain is built from TRBV28 and TRBJ2-1; tentatively, D is TRBD1 (5 bases). This CDR3 region has 15 residues. Trimming left V 3 bases short and J 4 bases short, with 13 bases between. The V gene's germline CDR1 is MDHEN and CDR2 SYDVKM. The CDR3 loop reads CASSLEGVVYNEQFF. The DNA for the CDR3 is TGTGCCAGCAGTTTGGAAGGGGTGGTATACAATGAGCAGTTCTTC.

This sequence joins TRBV2 and TRBJ1-5; 8 bases match TRBD1. This CDR3 has 18 residues. Per germline, CDR1 SNHLY and CDR2 FYNNEI. Written as DNA, the CDR3 is TGTACCCGCAGTTTATCGAGGCAGGGGGCAGTCGGCAATCAGCCCCAGCATTTT. Translated: CTRSLSRQGAVGNQPQHF. Filled out from reference TRBV2 and TRBJ1-5, the complete variable domain reads EPEVTQTPSHQVTQMGQEVILRCVPISNHLYFYWYRQILGQKVEFLVSFYNNEISEKSEIFDDQFSVERPDGSNFTLKIRSTKLEDSAMYFCTRSLSRQGAVGNQPQHFGDGTRLSIL.

Many counts were recorded for this clonotype. This chain uses TRBV6-6 with TRBJ2-7; D gene uncertain. Germline CDR1 and CDR2: MNHNY and SVGAGI (reference sequence). The CDR3 totals 13 residues. With 2 bases removed from V and 1 base from J, the gap between germline ends came to 6 bases. The chain's CDR3 is CASSYVGSYEQYF. The CDR3 coding sequence is TGTGCCAGCAGTTACGTTGGATCCTACGAGCAGTACTTC.

This clonotype was seen ten or more times. The chain recombines TRBV20-1 with TRBJ1-1; tentative D call: TRBD1 (6 bases). This CDR3 region has 14 residues. V dropped 3 bases and J dropped 3 bases, with 14 bases sitting between them. The germline CDR1 and CDR2 sequences are DFQATT and SNEGSKA (reference sequence). CDR3 residues: CSARGARGDTEAFF. The DNA of the CDR3 is TGCAGTGCTAGGGGGGCCAGGGGAGACACTGAAGCTTTCTTT.

This clonotype appeared many times. V gene TRBV18 combines with J gene TRBJ1-2; D unclear. V was clipped by 5 bases and J by 8 bases, with 15 bases between them. The CDR3 contains 13 residues. Germline-derived CDR1 and CDR2 are KGHSH and LQKENI. CDR3 bases: TGTGCCAGCTCAGCCGACATAGTGGGGGGCTACACCTTC. Amino acids: CASSADIVGGYTF.

This clonotype has ten or more counts. The V and J genes are TRBV7-2 and TRBJ2-2; D call uncertain. The CDR3 runs to 13 residues. The ends were cut back, 5 bases at V and 5 bases at J, with 9 bases in the middle. Germline lookup yields CDR1 SGHTA and CDR2 FQGNSA. The CDR3 spells CASSHSRTGELFF. In nucleotides, the CDR3 is TGTGCCAGCAGCCATTCTAGAACCGGGGAGCTGTTTTTT.

The J gene is TRBJ2-3, the V gene TRBV5-4, with 8 bases that match TRBD1. The germline V gene encodes CDR1 SGHNT and CDR2 YYREEE (reference sequence). The CDR3 covers 16 residues. With V trimmed by 2 bases and J by 5 bases, 10 bases remained unmatched. DNA for the CDR3: TGTGCCAGCAGCTTTCTTAGGACAGGGATGGAAGATACGCAGTATTTT. This gives the protein CASSFLRTGMEDTQYF.

There are many counts of this clonotype. The chain has TRBV29-1 and TRBJ1-1; D perhaps matches TRBD1 (5 bases). This CDR3 comprises 13 residues. The V end was cut by 7 bases, the J end by 1 base, with 13 bases between. CDR1 is SQVTM and CDR2 is ANQGSEA in the germline V gene. The CDR3 region is CSALGRSNTEAFF. Written as DNA, the CDR3 is TGCAGCGCCCTGGGACGGTCGAACACTGAAGCTTTCTTT.

This clonotype has ten or more counts. The chain uses TRBV11-2 and TRBJ1-1; TRBD1 agrees at 8 bases. This CDR3 comprises 13 residues. Germline V gene lookup returns CDR1 SGHAT and CDR2 FQNNGV. J gave up 4 bases and V 3 bases, and 1 base lay outside the gene matches. This chain's CDR3 is CASSFGTGTEAFF. The CDR3 DNA reads as TGTGCCAGCAGCTTCGGGACAGGCACTGAAGCTTTCTTT.

This clonotype has a count of ten or more. The chain recombines TRBV9 with TRBJ2-7; D possibly corresponds to TRBD2 (5 bases). CDR1 and CDR2 from the germline V gene are SGDLS and YYNGEE. The CDR3 has 15 residues. V dropped 4 bases and J dropped 0 bases, with 14 bases sitting between them. This CDR3 reads CASSQAAGSSYEQYF. The CDR3 coding sequence is TGTGCCAGCAGCCAAGCGGCAGGATCCTCCTACGAGCAGTACTTC.

In its sample, this clonotype was seen many times. J is TRBJ2-1 and V is TRBV11-2; 8 positions agree with TRBD2. J lost 6 bases, V lost 3 bases, and 16 bases had no gene match. The CDR3 has 18 residues. Germline CDR1 reads SGHAT; CDR2 reads FQNNGV. CDR3 sequence: CASSLVPLWSGRLNEQFF. The CDR3 nucleotides read TGTGCCAGCAGCTTGGTTCCCCTGTGGAGCGGGAGACTCAATGAGCAGTTCTTC.

Many counts were recorded for this clonotype. The chain joins TRBV28 to TRBJ1-5; D might be TRBD1 (5 bases). CDR1 and CDR2 (germline): MDHEN, SYDVKM. The CDR3 contains 13 residues. The V and J ends lost 7 bases and 2 bases respectively, with 9 bases between them. This CDR3 is CASTETGNQPQHF. The DNA of the CDR3 is TGTGCCAGCACGGAGACAGGCAATCAGCCCCAGCATTTT.

The chain employs TRBV5-1 and TRBJ1-2, with 7 bases that match TRBD1. CDR3 length: 13 residues. J lost 8 bases, V lost 2 bases, and 6 bases had no gene match. CDR1 is SGHRS and CDR2 is YFSETQ in the germline V gene. The CDR3 is CASSFTGEGGYTF. The CDR3 DNA reads as TGCGCCAGCAGCTTTACAGGGGAGGGCGGCTACACCTTC.

Ten or more counts support this clonotype. This rearrangement joins TRBV10-3 to TRBJ2-7, with 10 bases identical to TRBD1. V lost 4 bases to trimming and J lost 2 bases; unmatched junction nucleotides: 5. Germline V gene lookup returns CDR1 ENHRY and CDR2 SYGVKD. The CDR3 loop spans 15 amino acids. Here the CDR3 reads CAISVRDRGAYEQYF. The CDR3 DNA follows: TGTGCCATCAGTGTCCGGGACAGGGGCGCCTACGAGCAGTACTTC.

This clonotype occurred many times. The chain combines TRBV20-1 with TRBJ1-1, with D unresolved. Between the trimmed V and J ends, which lost 3 bases and 4 bases, there was a span of 15 bases. Germline V lookup: CDR1 DFQATT, CDR2 SNEGSKA (reference sequence). CDR3 length equals 14 residues. CDR3 DNA sequence: TGCAGTGCTAGTGGGTTACGGTTAGCCACTGAAGCTTTCTTT. Protein product: CSASGLRLATEAFF.

At least ten counts were recorded for this clonotype. The chain combines TRBV28 with TRBJ2-7, with D possibly being TRBD1 (7 bases). This CDR3 comprises 12 residues. From germline, CDR1 is MDHEN and CDR2 SYDVKM. V dropped 5 bases and J dropped 7 bases, with 12 bases sitting between them. The CDR3 sequence: CASSTGAGEQYF. The CDR3, as DNA: TGTGCCAGCAGTACAGGGGCGGGGGAGCAGTACTTC.

This clonotype was seen at least ten times. V is TRBV7-3 and J is TRBJ2-1; TRBD2 aligns across 9 bases. V was pared by 5 bases and J by 0 bases, with 5 bases of the junction left unmatched. Looked up from germline, CDR1 is SGHTA and CDR2 is FQGTGA. The CDR3 has 16 amino acids. CDR3 region: CASSALAGHSYNEQFF. In nucleotides, the CDR3 is TGTGCCAGCAGCGCCCTAGCGGGGCACTCCTACAATGAGCAGTTCTTC.

This clonotype was counted at least ten times. The genes are TRBV9 and TRBJ2-7; D might be TRBD2 (6 bases). Germline lookup yields CDR1 SGDLS and CDR2 YYNGEE. V was clipped by 0 bases and J by 2 bases, with 12 bases between them. The CDR3 loop spans 15 amino acids. CDR3 region: CASSVAEGPTYEQYF. CDR3 nucleotides: TGTGCCAGCAGCGTAGCGGAGGGGCCAACCTACGAGCAGTACTTC.

The table lists this clonotype with many counts. V is TRBV11-2 and J is TRBJ2-1; 14 bases align to TRBD2. CDR1 and CDR2 (germline): SGHAT, FQNNGV. Germline trimming cut 5 bases from V and 5 bases from J; bases unmatched to any gene: 8. This CDR3 has 17 amino acids. CDR3 sequence reads: CASSLTGLAGVDNEQFF. The DNA for the CDR3 is TGTGCCAGCAGCCTAACGGGACTAGCGGGAGTTGACAATGAGCAGTTCTTC.

This clonotype was picked up many times. This chain links TRBV28 with TRBJ2-3; D unresolved. This CDR3 comprises 12 residues. V was cut by 3 bases and J by 8 bases, with 9 bases left in between. Germline V gives CDR1 MDHEN, CDR2 SYDVKM. CDR3 protein: CASSFMMRTQYF. CDR3 DNA sequence: TGTGCCAGCAGTTTTATGATGCGTACGCAGTATTTT. The whole variable domain, remainder taken from reference TRBV28 and TRBJ2-3, is DVKVTQSSRYLVKRTGEKVFLECVQDMDHENMFWYRQDPGLGLRLIYFSYDVKMKEKGDIPEGYSVSREKKERFSLILESASTNQTSMYLCASSFMMRTQYFGPGTRLTVL.

Many counts were recorded for this clonotype. The V call is TRBV20-1, the J call TRBJ2-7; D remains ambiguous. The CDR3 covers 18 residues. Germline V CDR1 and CDR2: DFQATT, SNEGSKA (reference sequence). V was trimmed by 1 base and J by 0 bases, leaving 22 bases between them. The CDR3 region is CSARAPLSDLRSSYEQYF. CDR3 in DNA: TGCAGTGCTAGAGCCCCATTGTCGGACCTTCGAAGCTCCTACGAGCAGTACTTC.

Many counts were recorded for this clonotype. The V and J genes are TRBV7-9 and TRBJ1-2, with TRBD1 identical over 8 bases. Germline V gene lookup returns CDR1 SEHNR and CDR2 FQNEAQ (reference sequence). J gave up 5 bases and V 8 bases, and 7 bases lay outside the gene matches. There are 13 residues in the CDR3. Here the CDR3 DNA reads TGTGCCAGCCAAGGACAGGGAAAATATGGCTACACCTTC. This gives the protein CASQGQGKYGYTF.